The clone carrying this TCR beta chain appeared a few times. No antigen is known for it. This sample was taken from a study of identical twins. A universal primer site was created by template switching, with the cDNA bearing unique molecular identifiers. TCRdb called the 5' RACE reads again in MiXCR, with one record for every CDR3 protein. Of approximately 670,000 distinct CDR3 sequences detected, roughly 6% appear once; the ten largest clones hold around 2%. Study results and limitations: Out-of-frame alpha sequences common to twins exhibited an excess of low generation probability.

The CDR3 runs to 13 residues. Deletions cut 3 bases from V and 4 bases from J, with 10 bases between. Germline loops: CDR1 DFQATT, CDR2 SNEGSKA (reference sequence). The chain joins TRBV20-1 to TRBJ1-5; D is unresolved. The clonotype originates from a man between 18 and 29 years old in good health. Sequenced input: naive T cells sorted from blood. The CDR3, as DNA: TGCAGTGCTAGGGGCGGAGCAAATCAGCCCCAGCATTTT. As protein: CSARGGANQPQHF.